This passage covers 2 T cell receptor beta chains from one sample sequenced in a study of TIL therapy for anti-PD-1-resistant metastatic lung cancer. As to time point: pre-treatment sample, taken before nivolumab and TIL therapy. The libraries were made with immunoSEQ v3. Only in-frame clones appear in the TCRdb table, and some are missing; sequencing was by immunoSEQ multiplex PCR. The table lists about 21,000 clones, 70% to 85% of them singletons, with roughly 2% in the top ten. The sample was blood, taken at baseline. All receptors come from a person aged 25 to 79 with non-small cell lung cancer.

This clone was observed a handful of times. V usage is TRBV28 and J usage is TRBJ1-2, with 9 bases lining up with TRBD1. J gave up 3 bases and V 6 bases, and 5 bases lay outside the gene matches. The CDR3 consists of 14 residues. From germline, CDR1 is MDHEN and CDR2 SYDVKM. Here the CDR3 DNA reads TGTGCCAGCAGGCAGACAGGGGGTGACTATGGCTACACCTTC. Translated: CASRQTGGDYGYTF.

The rearrangement uses TRBV10-1 and TRBJ2-3; the match to TRBD1 covers 8 bases. The CDR3 runs 15 residues. V trimming: 3 bases; J trimming: 4 bases; junction bases outside the gene matches: 6. Looked up from germline, CDR1 is WNHNN and CDR2 is SYGVQD (reference sequence). The CDR3 DNA reads TGCGCCAGCAGTGATCCGGGACAGGCCCCAGATACGCAGTATTTT. It is translated as CASSDPGQAPDTQYF.